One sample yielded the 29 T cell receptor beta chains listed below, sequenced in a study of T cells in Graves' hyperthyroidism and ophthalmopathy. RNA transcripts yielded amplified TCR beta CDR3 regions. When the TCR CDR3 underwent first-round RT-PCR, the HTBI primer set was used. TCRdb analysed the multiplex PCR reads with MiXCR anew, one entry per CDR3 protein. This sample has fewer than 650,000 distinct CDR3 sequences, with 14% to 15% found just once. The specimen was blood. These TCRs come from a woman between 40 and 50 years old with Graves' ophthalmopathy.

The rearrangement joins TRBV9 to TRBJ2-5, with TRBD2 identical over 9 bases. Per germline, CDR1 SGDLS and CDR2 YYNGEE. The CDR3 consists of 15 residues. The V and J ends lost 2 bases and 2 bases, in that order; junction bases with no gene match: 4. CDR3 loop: CASSVASGNQETQYF. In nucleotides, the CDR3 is TGTGCCAGCAGCGTCGCTAGCGGGAATCAAGAGACCCAGTACTTC.

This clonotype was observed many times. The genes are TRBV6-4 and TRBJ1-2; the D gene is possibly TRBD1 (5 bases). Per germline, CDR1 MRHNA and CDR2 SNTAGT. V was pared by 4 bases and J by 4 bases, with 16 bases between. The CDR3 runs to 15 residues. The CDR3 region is CASSASAGTFYGYTF. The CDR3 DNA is TGTGCCAGCAGTGCTTCGGCAGGGACCTTCTATGGCTACACCTTC.

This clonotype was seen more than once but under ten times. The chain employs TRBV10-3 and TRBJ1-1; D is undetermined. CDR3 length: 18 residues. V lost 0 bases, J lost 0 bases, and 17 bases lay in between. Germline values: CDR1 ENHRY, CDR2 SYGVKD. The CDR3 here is CAISESFGIGGMNTEAFF. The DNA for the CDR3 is TGTGCCATCAGTGAGTCTTTTGGGATTGGCGGAATGAACACTGAAGCTTTCTTT.

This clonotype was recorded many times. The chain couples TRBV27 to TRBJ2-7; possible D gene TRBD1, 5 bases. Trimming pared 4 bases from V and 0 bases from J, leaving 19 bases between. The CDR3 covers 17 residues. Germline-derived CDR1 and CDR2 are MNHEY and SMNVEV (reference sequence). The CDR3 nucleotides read TGTGCCAGCAGTTCCCATAAACAGGCCCTCGGCTCCTACGAGCAGTACTTC. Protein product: CASSSHKQALGSYEQYF.

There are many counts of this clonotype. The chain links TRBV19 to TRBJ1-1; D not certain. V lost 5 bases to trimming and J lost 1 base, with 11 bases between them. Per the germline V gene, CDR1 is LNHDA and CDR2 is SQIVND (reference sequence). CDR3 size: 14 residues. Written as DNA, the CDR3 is TGTGCCAGTAGTTATGGCAGGACGAACACTGAAGCTTTCTTT. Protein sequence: CASSYGRTNTEAFF. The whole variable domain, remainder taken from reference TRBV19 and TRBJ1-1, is DGGITQSPKYLFRKEGQNVTLSCEQNLNHDAMYWYRQDPGQGLRLIYYSQIVNDFQKGDIAEGYSVSREKKESFPLTVTSAQKNPTAFYLCASSYGRTNTEAFFGQGTRLTVV.

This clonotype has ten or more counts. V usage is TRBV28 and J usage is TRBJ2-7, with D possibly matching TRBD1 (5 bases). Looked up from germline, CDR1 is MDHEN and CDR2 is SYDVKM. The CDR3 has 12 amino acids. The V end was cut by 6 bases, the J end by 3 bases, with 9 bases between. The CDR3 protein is CASRGVDYEQYF. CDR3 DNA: TGTGCCAGCAGAGGGGTCGACTACGAGCAGTACTTC.

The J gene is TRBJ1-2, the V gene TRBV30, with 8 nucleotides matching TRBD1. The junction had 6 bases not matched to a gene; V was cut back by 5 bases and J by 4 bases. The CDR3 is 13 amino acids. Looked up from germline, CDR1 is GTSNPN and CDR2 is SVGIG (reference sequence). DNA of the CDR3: TGTGCCTGGGAACAGGGGGGCGGCTATGGCTACACCTTC. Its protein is CAWEQGGGYGYTF.

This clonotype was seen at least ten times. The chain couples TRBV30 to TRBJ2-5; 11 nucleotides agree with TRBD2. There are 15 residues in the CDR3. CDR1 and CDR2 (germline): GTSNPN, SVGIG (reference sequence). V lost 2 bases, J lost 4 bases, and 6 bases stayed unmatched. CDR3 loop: CAWSTLAGGRETQYF. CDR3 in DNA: TGTGCCTGGAGTACCCTAGCGGGAGGTAGAGAGACCCAGTACTTC.

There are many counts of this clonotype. The CDR3 sequence is CASSFYPGGSDTEAFF. The CDR3 region has the DNA TGTGCCAGCAGTTTTTACCCAGGGGGCTCGGACACTGAAGCTTTCTTT. The chain carries TRBV12-3 or TRBV12-4 and TRBJ1-1; 8 bases line up with TRBD1. The V and J ends lost 3 bases and 3 bases, in that order; junction bases with no gene match: 9. The CDR3 has 16 residues.

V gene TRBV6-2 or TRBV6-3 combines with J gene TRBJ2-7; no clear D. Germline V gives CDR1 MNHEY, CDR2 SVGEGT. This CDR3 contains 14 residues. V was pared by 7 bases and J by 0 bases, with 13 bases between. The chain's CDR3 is CASTDTSSSYEQYF. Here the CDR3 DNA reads TGTGCCAGCACTGATACATCTAGCTCCTACGAGCAGTACTTC.

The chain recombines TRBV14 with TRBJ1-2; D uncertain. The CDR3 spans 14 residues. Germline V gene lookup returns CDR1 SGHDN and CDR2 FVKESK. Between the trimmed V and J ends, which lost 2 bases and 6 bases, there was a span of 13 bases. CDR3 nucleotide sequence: TGTGCCAGCAGCCAATCGCGGGCAGGCGATGGCTACACCTTC. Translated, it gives CASSQSRAGDGYTF.

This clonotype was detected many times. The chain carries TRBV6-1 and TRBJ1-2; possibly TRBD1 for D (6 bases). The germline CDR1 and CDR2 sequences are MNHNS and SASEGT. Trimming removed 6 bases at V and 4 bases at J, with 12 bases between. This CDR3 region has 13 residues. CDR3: CASSATGSYGYTF. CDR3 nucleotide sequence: TGTGCCAGCAGCGCCACAGGGAGCTATGGCTACACCTTC.

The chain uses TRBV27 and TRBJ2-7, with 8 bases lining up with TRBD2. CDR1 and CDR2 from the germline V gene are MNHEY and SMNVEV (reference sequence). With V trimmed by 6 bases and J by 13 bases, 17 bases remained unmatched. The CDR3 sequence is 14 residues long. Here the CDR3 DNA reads TGTGCCAGCAGCTTAGGTTCGGCTAGCGGGCTTTCCTACTTC. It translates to CASSLGSASGLSYF.

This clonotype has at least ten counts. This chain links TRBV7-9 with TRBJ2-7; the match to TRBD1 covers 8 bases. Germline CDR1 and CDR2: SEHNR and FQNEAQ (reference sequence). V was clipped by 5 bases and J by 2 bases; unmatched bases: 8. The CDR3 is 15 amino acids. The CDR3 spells CASSGRTGRTYEQYF. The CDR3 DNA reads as TGTGCCAGCAGCGGGAGGACAGGGAGGACCTACGAGCAGTACTTC.

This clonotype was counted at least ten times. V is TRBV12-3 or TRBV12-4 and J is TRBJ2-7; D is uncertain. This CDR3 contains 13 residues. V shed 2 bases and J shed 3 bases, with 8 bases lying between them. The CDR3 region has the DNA TGTGCCAGCAGTTTATTAACCAGCTACGAGCAGTACTTC. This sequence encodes CASSLLTSYEQYF.

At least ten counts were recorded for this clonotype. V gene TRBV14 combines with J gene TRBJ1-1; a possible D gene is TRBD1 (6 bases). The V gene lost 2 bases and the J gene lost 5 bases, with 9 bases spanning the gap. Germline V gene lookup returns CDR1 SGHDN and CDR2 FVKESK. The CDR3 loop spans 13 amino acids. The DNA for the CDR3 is TGTGCCAGCAGCCAAAATCAGGGGACTGAAGCTTTCTTT. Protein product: CASSQNQGTEAFF.

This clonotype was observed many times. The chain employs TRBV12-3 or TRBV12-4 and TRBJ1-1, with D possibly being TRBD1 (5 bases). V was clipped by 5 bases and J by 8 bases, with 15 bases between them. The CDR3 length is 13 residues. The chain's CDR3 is CASSPTGGREAFF. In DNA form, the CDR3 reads TGTGCCAGCAGTCCCACAGGTGGGAGAGAAGCTTTCTTT.

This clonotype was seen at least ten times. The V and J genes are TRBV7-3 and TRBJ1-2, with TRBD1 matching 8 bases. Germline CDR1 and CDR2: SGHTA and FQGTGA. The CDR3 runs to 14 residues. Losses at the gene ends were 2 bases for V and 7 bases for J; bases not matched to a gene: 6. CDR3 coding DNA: TGTGCCAGCAGCTTATCCGGACAGGGCAGTGGCTACACCTTC. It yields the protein CASSLSGQGSGYTF.

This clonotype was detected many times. The chain's CDR3 is CSARALPTGVGYEQYF. CDR3 coding DNA: TGCAGTGCTAGAGCCCTGCCAACAGGGGTAGGGTACGAGCAGTACTTC. The chain uses TRBV20-1 and TRBJ2-7; 7 bases are a match to TRBD1. Germline V gives CDR1 DFQATT, CDR2 SNEGSKA (reference sequence). J gave up 4 bases and V 1 base, and 13 bases lay outside the gene matches. The CDR3 is 16 residues long.

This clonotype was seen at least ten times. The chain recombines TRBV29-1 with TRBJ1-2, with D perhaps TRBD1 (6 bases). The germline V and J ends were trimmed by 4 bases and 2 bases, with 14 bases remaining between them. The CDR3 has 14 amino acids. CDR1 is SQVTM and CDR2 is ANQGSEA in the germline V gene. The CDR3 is CSVVPGGSNYGYTF. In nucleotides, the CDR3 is TGCAGCGTTGTGCCGGGGGGCAGCAACTATGGCTACACCTTC.

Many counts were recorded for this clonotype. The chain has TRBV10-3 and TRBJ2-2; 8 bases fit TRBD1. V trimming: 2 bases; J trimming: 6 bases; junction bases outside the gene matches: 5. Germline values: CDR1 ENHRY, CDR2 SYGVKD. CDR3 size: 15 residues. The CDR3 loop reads CAISEDRGVPGELFF. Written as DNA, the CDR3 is TGTGCCATCAGTGAGGACAGGGGCGTCCCCGGGGAGCTGTTTTTT.

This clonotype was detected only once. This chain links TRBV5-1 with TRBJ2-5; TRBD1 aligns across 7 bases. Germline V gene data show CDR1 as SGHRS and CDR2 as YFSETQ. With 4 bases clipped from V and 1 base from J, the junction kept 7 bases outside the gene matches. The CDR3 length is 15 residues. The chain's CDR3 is CASSVGTVSQETQYF. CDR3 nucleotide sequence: TGCGCCAGCAGCGTCGGGACAGTAAGCCAAGAGACCCAGTACTTC. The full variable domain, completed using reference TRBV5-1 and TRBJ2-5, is KAGVTQTPRYLIKTRGQQVTLSCSPISGHRSVSWYQQTPGQGLQFLFEYFSETQRNKGNFPGRFSGRQFSNSRSEMNVSTLELGDSALYLCASSVGTVSQETQYFGPGTRLLVL.

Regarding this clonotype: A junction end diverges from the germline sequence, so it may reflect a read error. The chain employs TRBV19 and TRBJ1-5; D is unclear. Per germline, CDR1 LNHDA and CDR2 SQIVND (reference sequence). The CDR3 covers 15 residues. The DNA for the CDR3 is TGTACCAGTAGTATTGGGGATTATAGCAATCAGCCCCAGCATTTT. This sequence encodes CTSSIGDYSNQPQHF.

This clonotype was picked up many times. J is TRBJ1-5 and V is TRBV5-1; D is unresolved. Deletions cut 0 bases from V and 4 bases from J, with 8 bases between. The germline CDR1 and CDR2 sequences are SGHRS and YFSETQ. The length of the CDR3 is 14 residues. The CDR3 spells CASSLESRNQPQHF. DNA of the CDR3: TGCGCCAGCAGCTTGGAAAGTAGGAATCAGCCCCAGCATTTT.

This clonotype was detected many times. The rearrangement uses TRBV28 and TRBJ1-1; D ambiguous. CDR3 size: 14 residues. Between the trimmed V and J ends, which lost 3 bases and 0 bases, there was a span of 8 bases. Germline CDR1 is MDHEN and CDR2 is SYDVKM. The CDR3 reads CASSFDNLNTEAFF. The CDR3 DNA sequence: TGTGCCAGCAGTTTCGACAATTTGAACACTGAAGCTTTCTTT.

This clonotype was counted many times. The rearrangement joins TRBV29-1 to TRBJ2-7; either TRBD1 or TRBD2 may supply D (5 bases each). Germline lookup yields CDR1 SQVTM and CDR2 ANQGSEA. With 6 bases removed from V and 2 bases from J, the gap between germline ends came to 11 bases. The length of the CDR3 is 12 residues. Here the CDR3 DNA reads TGCAGCGTCCGGGACGGAACCTACGAGCAGTACTTC. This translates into CSVRDGTYEQYF.

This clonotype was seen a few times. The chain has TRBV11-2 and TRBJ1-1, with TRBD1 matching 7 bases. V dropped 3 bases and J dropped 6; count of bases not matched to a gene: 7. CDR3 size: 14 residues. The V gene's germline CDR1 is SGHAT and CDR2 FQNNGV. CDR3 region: CASSFDRAVPEAFF. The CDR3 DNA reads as TGTGCCAGCAGCTTTGACAGGGCGGTCCCTGAAGCTTTCTTT.

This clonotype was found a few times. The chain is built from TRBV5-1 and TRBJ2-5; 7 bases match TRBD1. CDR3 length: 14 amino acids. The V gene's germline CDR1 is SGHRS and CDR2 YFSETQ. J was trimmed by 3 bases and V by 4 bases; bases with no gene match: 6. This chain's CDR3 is CASSVQGQEETQYF. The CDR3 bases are TGCGCCAGCAGCGTACAGGGGCAGGAAGAGACCCAGTACTTC.

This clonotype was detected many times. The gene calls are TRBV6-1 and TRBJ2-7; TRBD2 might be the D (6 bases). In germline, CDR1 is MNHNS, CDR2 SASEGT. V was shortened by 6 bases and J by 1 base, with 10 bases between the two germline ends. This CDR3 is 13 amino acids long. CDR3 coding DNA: TGTGCCAGCAGGAACGGGGGATCCTACGAGCAGTACTTC. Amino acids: CASRNGGSYEQYF.